Following are 10 T cell receptor beta chains from one sample sequenced in a study of graft-versus-host responses after intestinal transplantation. Data came from immunoSEQ multiplex PCR; TCRdb stores just in-frame clones and leaves some out. Here the sample spans approximately 86,000 clones, 80% to 95% being singletons. These receptors' antigens are unknown. The sample in question was unstimulated CD8+ T cells sorted from spleen or lymph node cells, obtained before transplant. These receptors all stem from a human donor who was the organ donor for an intestinal transplant.

V gene TRBV27 combines with J gene TRBJ2-3, with 10 positions matching TRBD2. The CDR3 spans 18 residues. Germline assignment: CDR1 MNHEY and CDR2 SMNVEV (reference sequence). V lost 2 bases and J lost 3; bases outside the gene matches: 11. CDR3 DNA sequence: TGTGCCAGCAGTTTACAAAGCGGGGGGGCCGGTCGGACAGATACGCAGTATTTT. This translates into CASSLQSGGAGRTDTQYF.

This chain links TRBV19 with TRBJ2-1; perhaps TRBD2 as D (6 bases). Germline V gene data show CDR1 as LNHDA and CDR2 as SQIVND (reference sequence). V lost 6 bases to trimming and J lost 16 bases, with 16 bases between them. The CDR3 loop spans 11 amino acids. The CDR3 loop reads CASSSGTQSFF. CDR3 nucleotides: TGTGCCAGTAGCTCCGGGACTCAGTCATTCTTC.

V usage is TRBV2 and J usage is TRBJ2-7; possibly TRBD2 for D (6 bases). Germline V gene data show CDR1 as SNHLY and CDR2 as FYNNEI. The CDR3 spans 12 residues. The ends were cut back, 8 bases at V and 1 base at J, with 9 bases in the middle. CDR3 in amino acids: CASGGLSYEQYF. As DNA, the CDR3 is TGTGCCAGCGGGGGACTTTCCTACGAGCAGTACTTC.

V gene TRBV7-2 combines with J gene TRBJ1-2, with 7 bases lining up with TRBD1. Germline V gene lookup returns CDR1 SGHTA and CDR2 FQGNSA. The CDR3 length is 14 residues. After removal of 7 bases from V and 5 bases from J, the junction contained 10 bases not matched to a gene. The CDR3, as DNA: TGTGCCAGCAAACCCGACAGGGTAGGATATGGCTACACCTTC. It translates to CASKPDRVGYGYTF.

The gene calls are TRBV27 and TRBJ2-3; 7 bases map to TRBD2. The CDR3 length is 15 residues. Germline-derived CDR1 and CDR2 are MNHEY and SMNVEV (reference sequence). The trim removed 8 bases at V and 4 bases at J, leaving 12 bases unmatched. DNA of the CDR3: TGTGCCAGCTCCCCTTTCCGGGGGAGGGCAGATACGCAGTATTTT. Protein: CASSPFRGRADTQYF.

The genes are TRBV10-2 and TRBJ2-3; 9 bases match TRBD1. The germline CDR1 and CDR2 sequences are WSHSY and SAAADI. CDR3 length: 16 amino acids. V lost 2 bases to trimming and J lost 2 bases; unmatched junction nucleotides: 5. For the CDR3, the DNA is TGCGCCAGCAGTGAGCCTGACAGGGGGACCACAGATACGCAGTATTTT. Translation gives CASSEPDRGTTDTQYF.

V is TRBV7-9 and J is TRBJ1-2; perhaps TRBD1 as D (6 bases). V was clipped by 4 bases and J by 0 bases, with 21 bases between them. The germline V gene has CDR1 SEHNR and CDR2 FQNEAQ (reference sequence). The CDR3 runs to 18 residues. The CDR3 DNA reads as TGTGCCAGCAGCTCCACCTCTGACAGGACCCGAGCTAACTATGGCTACACCTTC. This codes for CASSSTSDRTRANYGYTF.

The rearrangement links TRBV7-9 to TRBJ2-7; a weak D match, TRBD2 (5 bases). V shed 0 bases and J shed 2 bases, with 8 bases lying between them. This CDR3 contains 14 residues. Germline V gives CDR1 SEHNR, CDR2 FQNEAQ (reference sequence). The chain's CDR3 is CASSLAGDPYEQYF. The CDR3 DNA is TGTGCCAGCAGCTTAGCCGGGGATCCCTACGAGCAGTACTTC.

This chain links TRBV10-3 with TRBJ2-5, with D maybe TRBD1 (6 bases). The end of the DNA is better explained by TRBJ2-7, so the J call may be wrong. CDR3 size: 13 residues. Germline loops: CDR1 ENHRY, CDR2 SYGVKD. CDR3 sequence (DNA): TGTGCCATCAGTGATCAGGGGTCCTACGAGCAGTACTTC. Its protein product is CAISDQGSYEQYF.

This clone was detected once. V and J are TRBV9 and TRBJ1-6; 9 nucleotides match TRBD1. J was trimmed by 8 bases and V by 3 bases; bases with no gene match: 6. This CDR3 spans 15 amino acids. Germline CDR1 reads SGDLS; CDR2 reads YYNGEE. The CDR3 region is CASSAGTGLYSPLHF. Here the CDR3 DNA reads TGTGCCAGCAGCGCCGGGACAGGGTTATATTCACCCCTCCACTTT.